This record covers a single T cell receptor (beta chain). The target antigen is unknown. This sample is part of a study of blood T cells in healthy people across ages. Study-wide results and caveats: Expanded clonotype shifts may have been confounded, as the donors had an unknown CMV status. The study found more naive CD4+ cells and higher diversity in long-lived than aged donors.

Through a sample-barcoded 5' primer and a J-beta primer mix, a second PCR was run for about 7 to 12 cycles. At least 3 million CDR3-containing paired-end reads were obtained per sample. TCRdb re-called the 5' RACE reads with MiXCR, one entry per CDR3 protein. The data hold about 970,000 distinct CDR3 sequences, with approximately 50% observed a single time. The sequence was obtained from an older woman in good health. Source material: blood.

The CDR3 DNA follows: TGCAGCGGGGGGACAGGGGACGAAAAACTGTTTTTT. This codes for CSGGTGDEKLFF. This chain uses TRBV29-1 with TRBJ1-4; 10 positions match TRBD1. The CDR3 loop spans 12 amino acids. After removal of 7 bases from V and 8 bases from J, the junction contained 4 bases not matched to a gene. The germline CDR1 and CDR2 sequences are SQVTM and ANQGSEA.